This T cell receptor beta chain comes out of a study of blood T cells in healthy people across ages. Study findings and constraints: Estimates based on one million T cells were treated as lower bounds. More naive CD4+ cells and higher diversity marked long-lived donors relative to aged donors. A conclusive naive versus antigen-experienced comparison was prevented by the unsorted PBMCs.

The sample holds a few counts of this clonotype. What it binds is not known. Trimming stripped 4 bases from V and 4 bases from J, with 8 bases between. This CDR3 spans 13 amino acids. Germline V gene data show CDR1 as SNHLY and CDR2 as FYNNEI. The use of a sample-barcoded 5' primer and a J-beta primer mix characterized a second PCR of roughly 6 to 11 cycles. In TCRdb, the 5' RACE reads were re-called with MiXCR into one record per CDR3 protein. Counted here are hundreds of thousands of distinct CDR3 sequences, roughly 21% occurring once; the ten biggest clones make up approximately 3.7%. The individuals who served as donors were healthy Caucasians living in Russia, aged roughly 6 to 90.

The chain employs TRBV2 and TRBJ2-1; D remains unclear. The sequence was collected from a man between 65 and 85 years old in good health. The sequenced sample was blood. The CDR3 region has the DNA TGTGCCAGCAGTGGAGCTATATACAATGAGCAGTTCTTC. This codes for CASSGAIYNEQFF.